This T cell receptor (beta chain) was sequenced during a study of response to subunit inactivated influenza vaccine (dated by TCRdb to the late 2010s). Turning to the overall study: To follow how T cells responded to a trivalent subunit inactivated influenza vaccine, the researchers relied on deep quantitative profiling of the T cell receptor repertoire.

The library was made by RT-PCR. Sequencing was carried out with an Illumina HiSeq 2500. The public reads were reanalyzed by TCRdb: fastp trimming at Q25, MiXCR alignment, in-frame beta chains only. Each entry merges the rows of one CDR3 protein and shows their most common DNA and genes. This sample gives approximately 500,000 distinct CDR3 sequences in total; less than 15% of them show up just once. The top ten constitute roughly 11% of the sample. Counted from cysteine to phenylalanine, this CDR3 has 15 amino acids. Kept here is only the CDR3 DNA, which spans 45 bases and is read in frame from base 1. Via the germline V gene (reference sequence), CDR1 is SEHNR and CDR2 FQNEAQ. The trim is 1 base for V and 8 bases for J, with a gap of 15 bases between the germline ends. Overall study outcomes, separate from this receptor: The authors suggested that each seasonal influenza vaccination may recruit only a limited number of new T cells.

About this clonotype itself: Its antigen is currently not known. No much larger clone is present one base from it, and per-base qualities are unavailable.

The rearranged segments are TRBV7-9 and TRBJ2-1; perhaps TRBD1 is the D gene, with 5 bases matching. The receptor was isolated from a man between 45 and 60 years old who received an inactivated influenza vaccine. Donor details come from another sample of the same person, matched by shared clones. The sequencing here drew on PBMCs from blood, taken 11 to 12 days after vaccination. The CDR3: CASSLGQGRMDEQFF. The DNA sequence is given as TGTGCCAGCAGCTTAGGGCAGGGTAGGATGGATGAGCAGTTCTTC.